Described below is a single T cell receptor beta chain sequence and its context. The data are from a study of blood T cell repertoires in COVID-19. About the study: Italy, Spain and the United States were the sources of the convalescent and acute COVID-19 samples. PBMCs, B-cell-depleted T cells, or T cells provided the cDNA or gDNA that made up the material.

V lost 4 bases and J lost 7; bases outside the gene matches: 5. There are 15 residues in the CDR3. CDR1 is LNHDA and CDR2 is SQIVND in the germline V gene (reference sequence). Original data processing: For nucleated cells, counts were estimated from reference gene primer amplification. Libraries were prepared by immunoSEQ multiplex PCR; TCRdb keeps only in-frame clonotypes and omits some of them. That table is the source of V, J and clone size, and D and trimming were worked out from the DNA. The sample holds some 20,000 clones, around 87% seen once. The source material was peripheral blood. This receptor was taken from a human donor in a cohort sampled during active COVID-19. The chain recombines TRBV19 with TRBJ1-5; 12 bases line up with TRBD1. As DNA, the CDR3 is TGTGCCAGTAGTACCGGGACAGGGGGCGGCCAGCCCCAGCATTTT. The encoded protein is CASSTGTGGGQPQHF.